The source of this T cell receptor beta chain is a study of blood T cell repertoires in COVID-19. The overall study: Material from acute and convalescent COVID-19 was sourced from the United States, Italy and Spain. PBMCs, B-cell-depleted T cells, or T cells were the source of the cDNA or gDNA that made up the material.

As originally analysed: Reference gene primer amplification yielded estimated nucleated cell counts. Some clones are missing from TCRdb's copy, which holds only in-frame ones; the method was immunoSEQ multiplex PCR. V and J calls and clone size are given by that table; D and trimming were obtained from the DNA. The data contain approximately 50,000 clones, 80% to 90% of them seen just once; the ten biggest clones take up approximately 4%. There are a few counts of this clone. The CDR3 is made up of 14 amino acids. V shed 4 bases and J shed 1 base, with 10 bases lying between them. CDR1 and CDR2 from the germline V gene are SEHNR and FQNEAQ (reference sequence).

The receptor was derived from a man aged 45-60 years with acute or convalescent COVID-19. V and J are TRBV7-9 and TRBJ1-2; a possible D gene is TRBD1 (6 bases). The sequencing input was peripheral blood. CDR3: CASSSGTNNYGYTF. The DNA for the CDR3 is TGTGCCAGCAGCTCCGGGACAAATAACTATGGCTACACCTTC.